What follows is one T cell receptor beta chain and its context. Its antigen is not known. One entry per CDR3 protein results from TCRdb running MiXCR on the RT-PCR reads. Here the sample spans around 850,000 distinct CDR3 sequences, approximately 18% being singletons. The CDR3 has 14 residues. The V and J ends lost 8 bases and 4 bases respectively, with 12 bases between them. The data belong to a study of response to subunit inactivated influenza vaccine. Study-wide results and limits: Seasonal influenza vaccination, on each occasion, was suggested by the authors to recruit few new T cells.

Sequencing used PBMCs from blood, obtained around 5 days after vaccination. The sequence came from a man aged 45-65 years who received an inactivated influenza vaccine. The genes are TRBV12-3 or TRBV12-4 and TRBJ2-6; no clear D. The CDR3 DNA reads TGTGCCAGCCGGGCCAGCGTAGGGGCCAACGTCCTGACTTTC. Amino acid sequence: CASRASVGANVLTF.